The 27 T cell receptor beta chains below come from one sample, sequenced in a study of monozygotic twins with cystic fibrosis. Generated by immunoSEQ multiplex PCR, the TCRdb table keeps only in-frame clones and is missing some. The sample has 20,000 to 30,000 clones, approximately 96% seen once. The sequenced sample consisted of blood. These receptor sequences come from a girl aged 2 to 9 with cystic fibrosis.

The chain employs TRBV11-2 and TRBJ2-2; 8 bases line up with TRBD2. In germline, CDR1 is SGHAT, CDR2 FQNNGV. Unmatched junction bases numbered 5, after V lost 1 base and J lost 4 bases. The CDR3 spans 16 residues. The DNA of the CDR3 is TGTGCCAGCAGCTTAGGTCCCCGGGGGGGCACCGGGGAGCTGTTTTTT. The encoded protein is CASSLGPRGGTGELFF.

This CDR3 is CASSTSAGLSYEQYF. CDR3 coding DNA: TGTGCCAGTAGTACCTCCGCGGGCCTCTCCTACGAGCAGTACTTC. This chain joins TRBV19 and TRBJ2-7; possible D gene TRBD2, 5 bases. Germline CDR1 reads LNHDA; CDR2 reads SQIVND (reference sequence). Between the trimmed V and J ends, which lost 4 bases and 0 bases, there was a span of 13 bases. This CDR3 comprises 15 residues.

The chain is built from TRBV27 and TRBJ1-2; no clear D. V was pared by 5 bases and J by 6 bases, with 10 bases between. The germline V gene has CDR1 MNHEY and CDR2 SMNVEV (reference sequence). This CDR3 region has 12 residues. CDR3 bases: TGTGCCAGCAGTGCGGACGGGAATGGCTACACCTTC. This gives the protein CASSADGNGYTF.

The chain joins TRBV19 to TRBJ2-7; 7 bases are a match to TRBD1. With 1 base clipped from V and 5 bases from J, the junction kept 2 bases outside the gene matches. The CDR3 length is 13 residues. Germline V CDR1 and CDR2: LNHDA, SQIVND (reference sequence). The CDR3 bases are TGTGCCAGTAGTATAGTCGGGACAGACGAGCAGTACTTC. This gives the protein CASSIVGTDEQYF.

The chain recombines TRBV25-1 with TRBJ1-2; unclear D gene. The CDR3 runs 15 residues. Germline V CDR1 and CDR2: MGHDK, SYGVNS. Trimming left V 2 bases short and J 4 bases short, with 14 bases between. The CDR3 reads CASSEKPGTSYGYTF. In DNA, the CDR3 is TGTGCCAGCAGTGAAAAGCCCGGAACGAGCTATGGCTACACCTTC.

The chain is built from TRBV4-2 and TRBJ2-7; 7 bases line up with TRBD1. Germline trimming cut 0 bases from V and 2 bases from J; bases unmatched to any gene: 4. Per the germline V gene, CDR1 is LGHNA and CDR2 is YNFKEQ. The CDR3 runs to 15 residues. The CDR3 reads CASSQERTGTYEQYF. CDR3 DNA: TGTGCCAGCAGCCAAGAAAGGACAGGTACCTACGAGCAGTACTTC.

This chain connects TRBV15 to TRBJ1-4; D remains ambiguous. The CDR3 extends over 14 amino acids. The V gene's germline CDR1 is LNHNV and CDR2 YYDKDF (reference sequence). V was trimmed by 0 bases and J by 8 bases, leaving 10 bases between them. The DNA of the CDR3 is TGTGCCACCAGCAGAGATCGGCACTTAGAAAAACTGTTTTTT. Translated, it gives CATSRDRHLEKLFF. The whole variable domain, filled in from reference TRBV15 and TRBJ1-4, reads DAMVIQNPRYQVTQFGKPVTLSCSQTLNHNVMYWYQQKSSQAPKLLFHYYDKDFNNEADTPDNFQSRRPNTSFCFLDIRSPGLGDTAMYLCATSRDRHLEKLFFGSGTQLSVL.

The V gene is TRBV5-6, the J gene TRBJ2-7, with 8 nucleotides matching TRBD1. This CDR3 contains 13 residues. The V and J ends lost 4 bases and 5 bases, in that order; junction bases with no gene match: 5. Per germline, CDR1 SGHDT and CDR2 YYEEEE. The CDR3 loop reads CASSQDRGNEQYF. CDR3 in DNA: TGTGCCAGCAGCCAAGACAGGGGTAACGAGCAGTACTTC.

This clone was seen a single time. The genes are TRBV10-3 and TRBJ1-3; D uncertain. Looked up from germline, CDR1 is ENHRY and CDR2 is SYGVKD. V lost 2 bases and J lost 6, with 17 bases in between. The CDR3 totals 16 residues. CDR3 nucleotides: TGTGCCATCAGTGAGCGGAGGGCCCTCTTTGCAAACACCATATATTTT. This encodes CAISERRALFANTIYF.

CDR3 nucleotide sequence: TGTGCCAGCAGCCACCTGTCCCTTGGCTACACCTTC. Translated: CASSHLSLGYTF. The rearrangement links TRBV14 to TRBJ1-2; D gene ambiguous. Trimming left V 3 bases short and J 7 bases short, with 9 bases between. The CDR3 loop spans 12 amino acids. The germline V gene has CDR1 SGHDN and CDR2 FVKESK.

This clone was picked up one time. The genes are TRBV5-6 and TRBJ2-1, with 11 positions matching TRBD2. The CDR3 sequence is 15 residues long. Germline loops: CDR1 SGHDT, CDR2 YYEEEE. Losses at the gene ends were 5 bases for V and 4 bases for J; bases not matched to a gene: 5. The CDR3 protein is CASRLAGGEYNEQFF. The CDR3 DNA sequence: TGTGCCAGCAGGTTAGCGGGAGGGGAATACAATGAGCAGTTCTTC.

This clone was observed a handful of times. This rearrangement joins TRBV6-5 to TRBJ1-1, with D uncertain. This CDR3 has 13 residues. With 6 bases removed from V and 6 bases from J, the gap between germline ends came to 14 bases. Looked up from germline, CDR1 is MNHEY and CDR2 is SVGAGI. The CDR3 spells CASSLHGRSEAFF. In DNA form, the CDR3 reads TGTGCCAGCAGCTTGCATGGTCGCTCTGAAGCTTTCTTT.

The V call is TRBV4-2, the J call TRBJ1-1; 10 nucleotides align to TRBD1. The CDR3 is made up of 15 amino acids. Germline V gene data show CDR1 as LGHNA and CDR2 as YNFKEQ. The V gene end was trimmed by 0 bases and the J gene end by 8 bases; junction bases not matched to a gene: 6. The CDR3 DNA sequence: TGTGCCAGCAGCCAAGATGGGTGGGGACAGGGGGAAGCTTTCTTT. Its translation is CASSQDGWGQGEAFF.

The rearrangement links TRBV12-5 to TRBJ2-3; 7 bases map to TRBD2. Germline CDR1 LGHNT, CDR2 FRNRAP. The CDR3 contains 18 residues. Trimming at V came to 7 bases and at J to 8 bases, leaving 24 bases not matched to a gene. CDR3 nucleotides: TGTGCTAGTGCCTTTCTTAGGTCGGGGCGGGAGCGGGGAGGTACGCAGTATTTT. Translation gives CASAFLRSGRERGGTQYF.

The CDR3 sequence: CASSEYTGGYTEAFF. CDR3 bases: TGTGCCAGCAGTGAATATACAGGGGGATACACTGAAGCTTTCTTT. V gene TRBV25-1 combines with J gene TRBJ1-1, with TRBD1 matching 8 bases. The CDR3 is 15 residues long. J gave up 3 bases and V 0 bases, and 3 bases lay outside the gene matches. Germline-derived CDR1 and CDR2 are MGHDK and SYGVNS.

This rearrangement joins TRBV30 to TRBJ1-6; D not certain. Trimming shortened V by 0 bases and J by 6 bases, and 9 bases separated the two germline ends. Germline V gives CDR1 GTSNPN, CDR2 SVGIG (reference sequence). The CDR3 totals 14 residues. The DNA of the CDR3 is TGTGCCTGGAGTGTGGGAGGTTCTAATTCACCCCTCCACTTT. This sequence encodes CAWSVGGSNSPLHF.

Concerning this clone: One end of the junction varies from germline; a read error may be responsible. This rearrangement joins TRBV7-9 to TRBJ2-7; the match to TRBD2 covers 7 bases. The CDR3 covers 15 residues. Germline V gene sequence: CDR1 SEHNR, CDR2 FQNEAQ (reference sequence). CDR3 DNA: TGTGCCAGCAGCTTACCACCGGGGGGTTCCTCCGAGCAGTACTTC. Amino acids: CASSLPPGGSSEQYF.

The gene calls are TRBV7-9 and TRBJ1-4; TRBD1 aligns across 9 bases. Trimming at V came to 7 bases and at J to 5 bases, leaving 8 bases not matched to a gene. Germline assignment: CDR1 SEHNR and CDR2 FQNEAQ (reference sequence). CDR3 length equals 15 residues. The CDR3 loop reads CASTPYGTGNEKLFF. The CDR3 DNA reads as TGTGCCAGCACCCCCTATGGGACAGGGAATGAAAAACTGTTTTTT.

This clone appeared a single time. The chain is built from TRBV27 and TRBJ1-5; D call uncertain. The V and J ends lost 2 bases and 4 bases respectively, with 6 bases between them. The length of the CDR3 is 13 residues. CDR1 is MNHEY, CDR2 SMNVEV, per germline (reference sequence). As DNA, the CDR3 is TGTGCCAGCAGTTTAGCCAGAAATCAGCCCCAGCATTTT. It yields the protein CASSLARNQPQHF.

The chain joins TRBV5-1 to TRBJ2-2; 10 bases are shared with TRBD2. From germline, CDR1 is SGHRS and CDR2 YFSETQ. With 4 bases clipped from V and 5 bases from J, the junction kept 5 bases outside the gene matches. The CDR3 consists of 15 residues. CDR3 amino acids: CASSGLAGVTGELFF. The DNA for the CDR3 is TGCGCCAGCAGCGGGCTAGCGGGGGTGACCGGGGAGCTGTTTTTT.

J is TRBJ1-2 and V is TRBV28, with unresolved D. V dropped 4 bases and J dropped 7 bases, with 10 bases sitting between them. The germline CDR1 and CDR2 sequences are MDHEN and SYDVKM. The CDR3 runs 12 residues. DNA for the CDR3: TGTGCCAGCAGTTCGCCGTGGGGTGGCTACACCTTC. It encodes CASSSPWGGYTF.

The V call is TRBV18, the J call TRBJ2-7; 9 bases map to TRBD1. This CDR3 has 14 residues. V shed 3 bases and J 5 bases; nucleotides not matched to a gene: 5. CDR1 is KGHSH, CDR2 LQKENI, per germline. CDR3 sequence reads: CASSPGTGSDEQYF. As DNA, the CDR3 is TGTGCCAGCTCACCCGGGACAGGGTCGGACGAGCAGTACTTC. Filled out from reference TRBV18 and TRBJ2-7, the complete variable domain reads NAGVMQNPRHLVRRRGQEARLRCSPMKGHSHVYWYRQLPEEGLKFMVYLQKENIIDESGMPKERFSAEFPKEGPSILRIQQVVRGDSAAYFCASSPGTGSDEQYFGPGTRLTVT.

This chain connects TRBV19 to TRBJ1-3; D is perhaps TRBD1 (5 bases). CDR3 length: 15 amino acids. Germline V gives CDR1 LNHDA, CDR2 SQIVND (reference sequence). V was pared by 1 base and J by 4 bases, with 11 bases between. The CDR3 nucleotides are TGTGCCAGTAGTATAGCTAGGGGACCCGGAAACACCATATATTTT. Translated, it gives CASSIARGPGNTIYF.

The chain uses TRBV19 and TRBJ2-7; possibly TRBD2 for D (6 bases). Germline loops: CDR1 LNHDA, CDR2 SQIVND (reference sequence). CDR3 size: 17 residues. Between the trimmed V and J ends, which lost 0 bases and 0 bases, there was a span of 15 bases. The CDR3 nucleotides are TGTGCCAGTAGTATAGATCTCGTGGGAGGCCTCTCCTACGAGCAGTACTTC. Residues: CASSIDLVGGLSYEQYF.

This clone was seen a handful of times. V is TRBV5-4 and J is TRBJ1-1; possible D gene TRBD1, 5 bases. The V and J ends lost 4 bases and 4 bases respectively, with 17 bases between them. The length of the CDR3 is 15 residues. The germline gives CDR1 SGHNT, CDR2 YYREEE (reference sequence). The CDR3 sequence is CASSPRQGGSTEAFF. The CDR3, as DNA: TGTGCCAGCAGCCCCCGGCAGGGCGGGAGCACTGAAGCTTTCTTT. The complete variable domain, with remaining parts taken from reference TRBV5-4 and TRBJ1-1, reads ETGVTQSPTHLIKTRGQQVTLRCSSQSGHNTVSWYQQALGQGPQFIFQYYREEENGRGNFPPRFSGLQFPNYSSELNVNALELDDSALYLCASSPRQGGSTEAFFGQGTRLTVV.

The CDR3 reads CASRNTGLNTEAFF. The CDR3 DNA is TGCGCCAGCAGAAATACAGGGTTGAACACTGAAGCTTTCTTT. The gene calls are TRBV4-1 and TRBJ1-1; a possible D gene is TRBD1 (6 bases). The V end was cut by 6 bases, the J end by 0 bases, with 11 bases between. This CDR3 region has 14 residues. Germline CDR1 and CDR2: MGHRA and YSYEKL.

CDR3 region: CAITDLTVLYGYTF. CDR3 DNA sequence: TGTGCCATCACCGATCTGACAGTCCTCTATGGCTACACCTTC. V gene TRBV10-3 combines with J gene TRBJ1-2; D possibly corresponds to TRBD1 (5 bases). Germline V gene lookup returns CDR1 ENHRY and CDR2 SYGVKD. The CDR3 spans 14 residues. V gave up 7 bases and J gave up 4 bases, with 16 bases separating them.